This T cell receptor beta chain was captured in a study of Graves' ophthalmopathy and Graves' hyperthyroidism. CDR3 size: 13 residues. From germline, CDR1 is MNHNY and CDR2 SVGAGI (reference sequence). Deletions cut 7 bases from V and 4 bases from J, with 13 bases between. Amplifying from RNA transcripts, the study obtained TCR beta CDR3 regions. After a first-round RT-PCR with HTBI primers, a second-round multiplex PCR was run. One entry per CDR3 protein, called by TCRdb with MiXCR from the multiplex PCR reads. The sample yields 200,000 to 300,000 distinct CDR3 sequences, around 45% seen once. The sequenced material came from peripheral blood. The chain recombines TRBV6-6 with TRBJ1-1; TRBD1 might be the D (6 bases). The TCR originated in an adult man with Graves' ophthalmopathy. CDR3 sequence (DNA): TGTGCCAGCAAAGCGCAGGGGTTCACTGAAGCTTTCTTT. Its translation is CASKAQGFTEAFF.